This T cell receptor beta chain was captured in a study of blood T cells in healthy people across ages. Combining a sample-barcoded 5' primer with a J-beta primer mix, a second PCR ran for 7 to 11 cycles. TCRdb fed the 5' RACE reads into MiXCR, producing one record per CDR3 protein. The sample lists almost 1 million distinct CDR3 sequences; about 51% were seen once. With respect to this clonotype: The antigen is undetermined.

The study, taken as a whole, reports: Measured against age, TCR beta diversity per million T cells decreased in a roughly linear manner.

Germline V gives CDR1 MGHRA, CDR2 YSYEKL. The CDR3 spans 16 residues. This receptor was obtained from an older woman in good health. Sequencing was carried out using blood. The chain links TRBV4-1 to TRBJ2-5; 14 nucleotides align to TRBD2. Gene TRBJ2-1 matches the end of the DNA better, so the J call may be wrong. The CDR3 DNA reads as TGCGCCAGCAGCCAGGGGACTAGCGGGAGTGCGGAGACCCAGTTCTTC. It translates to CASSQGTSGSAETQFF.